Given below is one T cell receptor (beta chain) in context. No cognate antigen has been identified for it. No base quality information exists; no much larger clone differs at one position. The CDR3 starts with the cysteine, ends with the phenylalanine, and has 15 residues. The sequence is cut down to CDR3 DNA, 45 bases in frame from base 1. The germline V gene yields MNHNS for CDR1 and SASEGT for CDR2. Between the V and J ends, shortened by 5 bases and 4 bases respectively, the junction contains 17 bases. The data stem from a study of T cells in Graves' hyperthyroidism and ophthalmopathy (dated by TCRdb to between 2019 and 2020). With respect to the entire study: Peripheral blood was collected at initial diagnosis, before any treatment. To identify TCR V-J signatures that set the groups apart, the researchers used a discovery cohort of 100 patients, made up of under 45 with Graves' ophthalmopathy and approximately 57 with stable Graves' hyperthyroidism. Prospective prediction of ophthalmopathy was tested in an independent validation cohort consisting of roughly 19 hyperthyroidism patients and approximately 16 patients who later progressed to ophthalmopathy. The roughly 94 discovery patients were randomly split 7:3 into training and test sets. Thyroid tissue and blood T-cell repertoires from roughly six Graves' hyperthyroidism patients were also compared in the study. Following sampling, methimazole starting at 30 mg daily was given to hyperthyroidism patients, and high-dose intravenous methylprednisolone was given to ophthalmopathy patients. According to the paper, TCR Vbeta CDR3 sequencing was carried out on 135 peripheral blood samples, which came from under 50 ophthalmopathy, approximately 78 hyperthyroidism and about 17 progressor patients. What the research found in general, with its limitations: Ophthalmopathy was separated from stable hyperthyroidism by a 13 V-J signature model, with over 85% sensitivity and approximately 81% specificity obtained in cross-validation and 80%/75% obtained in testing. Sample size was not statistically predetermined, and blinding of investigators to group allocation was not performed. Blood samples also contained most of the expanded thyroid clonotypes (frequency above 0.001), which suggests that blood repertoires may reflect thyroid immune responses. In validation, the model predicted progression to ophthalmopathy a median of roughly 6.2 months before onset, with 65% to 71% sensitivity and about 72% specificity.

The TCR beta CDR3 regions were amplified from the RNA transcripts. A first-round RT-PCR of the TCR CDR3 used the HTBI primer set with the Qiagen OneStep RT-PCR kit. Libraries were constructed in a second round of multiplex PCR, after which size selection and purification were carried out. Paired-end sequencing of the libraries was performed with 100 bp reads on an Illumina HiSeq2000. In the authors' own workflow: Raw data were processed with SOAPnuke, discarding reads with adapters, uncalled bases, mean Phred below 15, or no exact constant-primer or identifier match. High-quality paired reads were merged using COPE v1.2.5, and each unique nucleotide sequence was defined as a clonotype. MiTCR v1.1 was used to align clonotypes to the IMGT TRBV, TRBD and TRBJ reference segments. Only V-J combinations with frequency above 0.0001, covering about 99% of repertoires, were analysed. A TCS score was defined as the ratio between F50 (clonal expansion) and ExV (chaos), using BLOSUM62-based TCRdist between CDR3 peptides within each V-J. Welch's t-statistics and random forest reduced just over 500 V-J features to 10 to 15, which were used in a naive Bayes classifier (R e1071). The raw public data were reprocessed by TCRdb itself: fastp quality trimming at Q25, MiXCR clonotype calling, in-frame beta chains only. Rows with a matching CDR3 protein are joined into one entry that keeps the most common DNA and genes. TCRdb's processing, not the authors' own work, is the source of the V and J calls. Here the sample has 400,000 to 450,000 distinct CDR3 sequences; roughly 14% occur a single time. Jointly, the top ten make up about 13% of the sample.

Ophthalmopathy patients had moderately to severely active disease, with a Clinical Activity Score of 3 or more, a NOSPECS grade of 4 or more, and a disease duration of less than 3 months. Patients with uncontrolled infections, other autoimmune diseases, pregnancy or lactation were excluded. Diagnoses were based on clinical symptoms, serum thyroxine and TRAb, thyroid ultrasound and orbital computed tomography. PBMCs were isolated from about 9.2 ml of fresh peripheral blood by Ficoll-Paque density gradient centrifugation. Total RNA was extracted using Trizol reagent, and RNA quality was assessed on an Agilent 2100 Bioanalyzer.

This TCR was recovered from a man aged 18 to 29 with Graves' ophthalmopathy. The chain is made from TRBV6-1 and TRBJ2-5, and perhaps TRBD1 as D gene, on 6 matching bases. The sample taken for sequencing was blood. For the CDR3, the sequence is CASSTKRTVGETQYF. Read as DNA, the sequence is TGTGCCAGCAGTACCAAAAGGACAGTTGGAGAGACCCAGTACTTC.